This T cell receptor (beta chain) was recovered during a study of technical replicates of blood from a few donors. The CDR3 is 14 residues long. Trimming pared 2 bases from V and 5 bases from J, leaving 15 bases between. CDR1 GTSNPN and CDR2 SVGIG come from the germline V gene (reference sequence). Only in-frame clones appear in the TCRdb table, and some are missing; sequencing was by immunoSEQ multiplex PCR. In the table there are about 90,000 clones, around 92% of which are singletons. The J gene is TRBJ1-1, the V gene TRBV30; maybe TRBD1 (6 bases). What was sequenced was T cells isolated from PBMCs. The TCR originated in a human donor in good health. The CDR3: CAWSLGGKGTEAFF. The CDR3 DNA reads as TGTGCCTGGAGTCTAGGGGGAAAGGGGACTGAAGCTTTCTTT.